These T cell receptor beta chains were read from a single sample in a study of T cell repertoires in cytomegalovirus infection. Antigen specificity for these receptors is unknown. One entry per CDR3 protein results from TCRdb running MiXCR on the reads. The sample holds 84,000 or so distinct CDR3 sequences, about half seen once. The source material was CD8+ T cells from cultured PBMCs, sampled from culture after CMV antigen stimulation. The origin of the receptors is a human donor in good health (CMV status not recorded). Some clones in this sample may be carry-over from other donors' samples. The CDR3 runs from the conserved cysteine through the conserved F or W. The order of the fields is V gene, clone size, J gene, D gene, CDR3 protein, CDR3 DNA. The D gene is left open where the match is weak. Only part of the rows carry a size: once, few, many, or a class if the clone is expanded.

>TRBV6-1|-|TRBJ2-7|-
CASKALGLLYEQYF
TGTGCCAGCAAAGCCCTGGGGCTACTCTACGAGCAGTACTTC
>TRBV12-3/TRBV12-4|-|TRBJ2-1|-
CASPGDSFISRPLDEQFF
TGTGCCAGCCCCGGTGATTCGTTTATCTCTCGACCGCTCGATGAGCAGTTCTTC
>TRBV20-1|-|TRBJ2-1|TRBD1
CSASRDRETNEQFF
TGCAGTGCTAGTCGGGACAGGGAAACAAATGAGCAGTTCTTC
>TRBV7-6|few|TRBJ2-5|-
CASSNPGGSGYQETQYF
TGTGCCAGCAGTAACCCCGGAGGTAGCGGCTACCAAGAGACCCAGTACTTC
>TRBV7-9|once|TRBJ1-2|-
CASSLGGMSPQGYTF
TGTGCCAGCAGCTTAGGGGGGATGAGTCCCCAGGGCTACACCTTC
>TRBV7-4|-|TRBJ2-1|TRBD2
CASSLGTSNEQFF
TGTGCCAGCAGCTTAGGGACTAGCAATGAGCAGTTCTTC
>TRBV12-3/TRBV12-4|-|TRBJ1-1|-
CASSLARNTEAFF
TGTGCCAGCAGTTTAGCCAGGAACACTGAAGCTTTCTTT
>TRBV5-1|-|TRBJ1-2|-
CASSPGRGYTF
TGCGCCAGCAGCCCTGGACGTGGCTACACCTTC
>TRBV7-8|-|TRBJ2-7|-
CASSWPPPGPPPPF
TGTGCCAGCAGCTGGCCCCCCCCCGGCCCCCCCCCCCCCTTC
>TRBV7-2|few|TRBJ1-5|TRBD1
CASSARTGENQPQHF
TGTGCCAGCAGCGCGCGCACAGGGGAAAATCAGCCCCAGCATTTT
>TRBV15|-|TRBJ1-1|TRBD1
CATSRGQDTEAFF
TGTGCCACCAGCAGGGGACAGGACACTGAAGCTTTCTTT
>TRBV6-1|-|TRBJ2-1|-
CASSIYRVGEQFF
TGTGCCAGCAGCATCTATAGGGTCGGGGAGCAGTTCTTC
>TRBV7-9|-|TRBJ1-5|-
CASSLGTSQPQHF
TGTGCCAGCAGCTTAGGTACTAGTCAGCCCCAGCATTTT
>TRBV7-6|-|TRBJ2-1|-
CASSLEQPNEQFF
TGTGCCAGCAGCTTAGAACAGCCCAATGAGCAGTTCTTC
>TRBV7-3|once|TRBJ2-6|-
CASSLVISGANVLTF
TGTGCCAGCAGCTTAGTAATCTCTGGGGCCAACGTCCTGACTTTC
>TRBV3-1|-|TRBJ2-3|TRBD1
CASSQEHRGTDTQYF
TGTGCCAGCAGCCAAGAACACAGGGGTACAGATACGCAGTATTTT
>TRBV5-6|few|TRBJ1-1|-
CASSPRRRNPRTTYTEAFF
TGTGCCAGCAGCCCCCGTCGTCGGAACCCCAGAACCACCTACACTGAAGCTTTCTTT
>TRBV11-2|-|TRBJ1-1|-
CASSLEFEKAFF
TGTGCCAGCAGCTTAGAGTTTGAGAAAGCTTTCTTT
>TRBV28|-|TRBJ2-7|TRBD2
CASSPGLAGYYEQYF
TGTGCCAGCAGTCCTGGACTAGCGGGGTACTACGAGCAGTACTTC
>TRBV7-9|few|TRBJ2-2|-
CASSLAYTGELFF
TGTGCCAGCAGCTTAGCATACACCGGGGAGCTGTTTTTT
>TRBV12-3/TRBV12-4|-|TRBJ2-7|-
CASNTALDRLGQYF
TGTGCCAGCAACACGGCGCTAGATCGGCTCGGGCAGTACTTC
>TRBV7-8|-|TRBJ1-5|-
CASSLVQGSDQPQHF
TGTGCCAGCAGCTTAGTCCAGGGGTCGGATCAGCCCCAGCATTTT
>TRBV5-8|-|TRBJ2-2|-
CASSSDTPLYTGELFF
TGTGCCAGCAGCTCGGACACCCCATTATACACCGGGGAGCTGTTTTTT
>TRBV7-9|few|TRBJ1-2|-
CASSLGSGARYGYTF
TGTGCCAGCAGCTTAGGTTCGGGGGCGCGCTATGGCTACACCTTC
>TRBV7-2|once|TRBJ2-3|TRBD2
CASSFSPSGGDTQYF
TGTGCCAGCAGCTTTAGCCCTAGCGGGGGCGATACGCAGTATTTT
>TRBV20-1|few|TRBJ1-1|-
CSAYEVGVLILDTEAFF
TGCAGTGCTTACGAGGTGGGGGTTTTGATTTTGGACACTGAAGCTTTCTTT
>TRBV7-2|few|TRBJ1-3|-
CASSSEGISGNTIYF
TGTGCCAGCAGCTCGGAGGGGATCTCTGGAAACACCATATATTTT
>TRBV20-1|-|TRBJ1-1|-
CSARDWRAVRTNTEAFF
TGCAGTGCTAGGGATTGGCGGGCGGTGAGGACGAACACTGAAGCTTTCTTT
>TRBV7-8|few|TRBJ2-3|TRBD2
CASSFIAGSSTDTQYF
TGTGCCAGCAGCTTTATAGCGGGGTCTAGCACAGATACGCAGTATTTT
>TRBV11-2|few|TRBJ1-1|TRBD1
CASSSWTGRHTEAFF
TGTGCCAGCAGCTCCTGGACAGGGCGACACACTGAAGCTTTCTTT
>TRBV7-9|once|TRBJ2-2|TRBD2
CASSYSRPRGDNTGELFF
TGTGCCAGCAGTTATTCCCGCCCTCGGGGGGACAACACCGGGGAGCTGTTTTTT
>TRBV5-1|-|TRBJ2-1|-
CASSPWEAYNEQFF
TGCGCCAGCAGCCCGTGGGAAGCTTACAATGAGCAGTTCTTC
>TRBV6-5|few|TRBJ2-3|TRBD1
CASSYSDRGTDTQYF
TGTGCCAGCAGTTACAGTGACAGGGGTACAGATACGCAGTATTTT
>TRBV4-1|-|TRBJ1-5|TRBD1
CASSQQGASNQPQHF
TGCGCCAGCAGCCAACAGGGGGCCAGCAATCAGCCCCAGCATTTT
>TRBV12-3/TRBV12-4|-|TRBJ2-1|TRBD2
CASSPTSGPYNEQFF
TGTGCCAGCAGTCCGACTAGCGGCCCCTACAATGAGCAGTTCTTC
>TRBV7-8|-|TRBJ1-1|-
CASRNPSGRTHTEAFF
TGTGCCAGCAGAAACCCGTCCGGGAGGACGCATACTGAAGCTTTCTTT
>TRBV4-1|few|TRBJ2-3|TRBD1
CASSQAAETGLTDTQYF
TGCGCCAGCAGCCAAGCAGCGGAGACAGGGCTCACAGATACGCAGTATTTT
>TRBV28|-|TRBJ1-6|TRBD1
CASSEKGQGFSPLHF
TGTGCCAGCAGCGAAAAGGGACAGGGGTTCTCACCCCTCCACTTT
>TRBV12-3/TRBV12-4|-|TRBJ2-5|-
CASSLLGRETQYF
TGTGCCAGCAGTTTACTGGGGCGGGAGACCCAGTACTTC
>TRBV12-3/TRBV12-4|-|TRBJ1-1|-
CASSLTGALNTEAFF
TGTGCCAGCAGTTTAACGGGGGCCCTGAACACTGAAGCTTTCTTT
>TRBV20-1|-|TRBJ1-3|-
CSARDVTDPGNTIYF
TGCAGTGCTAGAGATGTCACGGACCCTGGAAACACCATATATTTT
>TRBV6-6|-|TRBJ2-7|TRBD2
CASRWTSGTNEQYF
TGTGCCAGCAGGTGGACTAGCGGGACCAACGAGCAGTACTTC
>TRBV4-1|few|TRBJ2-7|TRBD2
CASSQEAASGSSYEQYF
TGCGCCAGCAGCCAAGAAGCCGCTAGCGGGAGCTCCTACGAGCAGTACTTC